The clone carrying this T cell receptor (beta chain) appeared once. Its antigen is not known. This record comes from a study of T cells in Graves' hyperthyroidism and ophthalmopathy. Study results and caveats: The model forecast ophthalmopathy, anticipating it by a median approximately 6 months before onset.

From RNA transcripts, TCR beta CDR3 regions were amplified. HTBI primers were employed in a first-round RT-PCR of the TCR CDR3. Using its own MiXCR run on the multiplex PCR reads, TCRdb lists one record per CDR3 protein. The sample has approximately 610,000 distinct CDR3 sequences, 16% seen once. With 5 bases removed from V and 5 bases from J, the gap between germline ends came to 16 bases. Germline CDR1 is MNHNS and CDR2 is SASEGT. CDR3 size: 15 residues. This clonotype was sampled from a woman aged 18-30 years with Graves' hyperthyroidism. The sequenced material came from blood. The chain couples TRBV6-1 to TRBJ2-1; possibly TRBD1 for D (6 bases). For the CDR3, the DNA is TGTGCCAGCAGTCCACCGGGACATATGAACAATGAGCAGTTCTTC. Translating it yields CASSPPGHMNNEQFF.